The 12 T cell receptor beta chains reported below all come from one sample, sequenced in a study of blood T cell repertoires in COVID-19 (dated by TCRdb to the early 2020s). Library generation was performed with the immunoSEQ multiplex PCR assay. Held by TCRdb, this immuneACCESS table contains in-frame sequences only and omits some clones. Under half of the omission traces to an unresolved V gene where checked; the cause of the rest is unknown. The sample profile shows about 63,000 clones; around 85% of them were found once. Clones ranked in the top ten supply around a fifth of the sample. What was sequenced was peripheral blood. All receptors derive from a woman older than 75 with acute or convalescent COVID-19.

This sequence joins TRBV15 and TRBJ2-2, with TRBD2 matching over 12 bases. The CDR3 is 18 residues long. Losses at the gene ends were 0 bases for V and 7 bases for J; bases not matched to a gene: 9. Germline loops: CDR1 LNHNV, CDR2 YYDKDF (reference sequence). The DNA of the CDR3 is TGTGCCACCAGCAGAGATCGCGGACTAGCGGGGATGGGCGGGGAGCTGTTTTTT. As protein: CATSRDRGLAGMGGELFF.

The V call is TRBV6-5, the J call TRBJ2-3; a possible D gene is TRBD1 (6 bases). The CDR3 length is 15 residues. The germline V gene has CDR1 MNHEY and CDR2 SVGAGI. V lost 8 bases to trimming and J lost 0 bases, with 15 bases between them. The CDR3: CASALQGASTDTQYF. The CDR3 DNA is TGTGCCAGCGCTTTACAGGGAGCTAGCACAGATACGCAGTATTTT.

This chain uses TRBV19 with TRBJ2-2; D perhaps matches TRBD1 (5 bases). Per germline, CDR1 LNHDA and CDR2 SQIVND (reference sequence). The CDR3 runs 13 residues. With 1 base removed from V and 8 bases from J, the gap between germline ends came to 8 bases. DNA of the CDR3: TGTGCCAGTAGTATAGTAAGGGGAGGGGAGCTGTTTTTT. Translation gives CASSIVRGGELFF.

The gene calls are TRBV9 and TRBJ1-1; D unresolved. The CDR3 covers 13 residues. The germline V gene has CDR1 SGDLS and CDR2 YYNGEE. V was pared by 3 bases and J by 10 bases, with 16 bases between. CDR3 DNA sequence: TGTGCCAGCAGCGGTGTTCGGGGATTCCCAGCTTTCTTT. It yields the protein CASSGVRGFPAFF. Full variable domain (outside the CDR3, taken from reference TRBV9 and TRBJ1-1): DSGVTQTPKHLITATGQRVTLRCSPRSGDLSVYWYQQSLDQGLQFLIQYYNGEERAKGNILERFSAQQFPDLHSELNLSSLELGDSALYFCASSGVRGFPAFFGQGTRLTVV.

This clone was seen a few times. V usage is TRBV7-9 and J usage is TRBJ1-4, with 7 positions matching TRBD1. V lost 3 bases, J lost 4 bases, and 5 bases stayed unmatched. The CDR3 is made up of 15 amino acids. Germline loops: CDR1 SEHNR, CDR2 FQNEAQ (reference sequence). CDR3 region: CASSFPQGGNEKLFF. CDR3 nucleotides: TGTGCCAGCAGCTTCCCGCAGGGGGGTAATGAAAAACTGTTTTTT.

The J gene is TRBJ2-3, the V gene TRBV1; no DNA check was done on the table's D call, TRBD2. TRBV1 is shown as a pseudogene. CDR3 length: 16 residues. The CDR3 spells CTSSHESGGRTDTQYF. Here the CDR3 DNA reads TGCACCAGCAGCCATGAGAGCGGGGGGAGGACAGATACGCAGTATTTT.

The rearrangement uses TRBV10-1 and TRBJ1-2; 10 nucleotides align to TRBD1. Trimming took 5 bases from V and 4 from J; bases not matched to a gene: 4. Germline V gives CDR1 WNHNN, CDR2 SYGVQD (reference sequence). This CDR3 spans 14 amino acids. The CDR3 nucleotides are TGCGCCAGCAGTCCCGGGACAGGGGCCTATGGCTACACCTTC. This gives the protein CASSPGTGAYGYTF.

V gene TRBV5-1 combines with J gene TRBJ2-5; D is unresolved. The germline gives CDR1 SGHRS, CDR2 YFSETQ. The CDR3 sequence is 12 residues long. V was shortened by 1 base and J by 2 bases, with 3 bases between the two germline ends. CDR3 bases: TGCGCCAGCAGCTTGCCACAAGAGACCCAGTACTTC. As protein: CASSLPQETQYF.

The chain joins TRBV2 to TRBJ2-3, with 9 bases identical to TRBD2. Looked up from germline, CDR1 is SNHLY and CDR2 is FYNNEI. The CDR3 has 15 amino acids. V trimming: 3 bases; J trimming: 4 bases; junction bases outside the gene matches: 5. CDR3 in amino acids: CASSDVAGDADTQYF. As DNA, the CDR3 is TGTGCCAGCAGTGATGTAGCGGGGGATGCAGATACGCAGTATTTT.

The chain carries TRBV27 and TRBJ2-7; perhaps TRBD1 as D (5 bases). Trimming pared 2 bases from V and 3 bases from J, leaving 11 bases between. The CDR3 length is 14 residues. Germline V gives CDR1 MNHEY, CDR2 SMNVEV (reference sequence). CDR3 sequence: CASSLTDTHYEQYF. The CDR3, as DNA: TGTGCCAGCAGTTTAACGGACACCCACTACGAGCAGTACTTC.

The chain combines TRBV27 with TRBJ2-7; D not resolved. V lost 6 bases to trimming and J lost 2 bases, with 8 bases between them. Germline V gene data show CDR1 as MNHEY and CDR2 as SMNVEV (reference sequence). The CDR3 covers 12 residues. The CDR3 DNA sequence: TGTGCCAGCAGCTGGGCCACCTACGAGCAGTACTTC. Translation gives CASSWATYEQYF.

This clone was seen more than once but under ten times. The limits of the CDR3 on the DNA are not certain, so only TCRdb's listed CDR3 is given. The chain is built from TRBV19 and TRBJ1-4; whether TRBD1, the table's D call, matches the DNA was not checked. Germline V gene sequence: CDR1 LNHDA, CDR2 SQIVND (reference sequence). Including both end residues, the CDR3 is 14 amino acids long. CDR3 protein: CASSSGQFHEKLFF.